This T cell receptor beta chain was recovered during a study of T cell responses to AZD1222 COVID-19 vaccine. General observations from the study: There were mostly white British donors and more females than males, and clonal diversity was possibly underestimated.

Concerning this clone: Its antigen is unidentified.

The assay was immunoSEQ multiplex PCR, and TCRdb's table has in-frame clones only and misses some. This table has about 170,000 clones, 80% to 95% appearing once. The source of this sequence is an adult in good health. The sample here was peripheral blood, taken on day 0 of AZD1222 vaccination.

The CDR3 bases are TGTGCCATCAGTGGACTAGCGGGAGGGGACGAGCAGTACTTC. Protein product: CAISGLAGGDEQYF. The chain recombines TRBV10-3 with TRBJ2-7; 14 positions agree with TRBD2. The CDR3 has 14 amino acids. Unmatched junction bases numbered 1, after V lost 4 bases and J lost 5 bases. Germline loops: CDR1 ENHRY, CDR2 SYGVKD.